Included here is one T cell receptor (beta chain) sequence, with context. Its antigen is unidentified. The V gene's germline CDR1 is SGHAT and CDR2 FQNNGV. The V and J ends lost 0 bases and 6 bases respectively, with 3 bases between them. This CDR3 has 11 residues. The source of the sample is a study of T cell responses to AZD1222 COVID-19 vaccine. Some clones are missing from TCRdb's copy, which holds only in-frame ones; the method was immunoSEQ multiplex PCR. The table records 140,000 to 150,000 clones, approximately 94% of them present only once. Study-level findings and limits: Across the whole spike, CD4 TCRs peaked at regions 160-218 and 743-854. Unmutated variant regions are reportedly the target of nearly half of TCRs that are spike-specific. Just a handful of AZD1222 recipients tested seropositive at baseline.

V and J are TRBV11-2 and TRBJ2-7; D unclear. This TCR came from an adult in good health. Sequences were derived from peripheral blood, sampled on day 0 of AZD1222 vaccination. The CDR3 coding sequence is TGTGCCAGCAGCTTAGATTCCGAGCAGTACTTC. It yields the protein CASSLDSEQYF. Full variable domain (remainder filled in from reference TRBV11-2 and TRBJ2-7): EAGVAQSPRYKIIEKRQSVAFWCNPISGHATLYWYQQILGQGPKLLIQFQNNGVVDDSQLPKDRFSAERLKGVDSTLKIQPAKLEDSAVYLCASSLDSEQYFGPGTRLTVT.